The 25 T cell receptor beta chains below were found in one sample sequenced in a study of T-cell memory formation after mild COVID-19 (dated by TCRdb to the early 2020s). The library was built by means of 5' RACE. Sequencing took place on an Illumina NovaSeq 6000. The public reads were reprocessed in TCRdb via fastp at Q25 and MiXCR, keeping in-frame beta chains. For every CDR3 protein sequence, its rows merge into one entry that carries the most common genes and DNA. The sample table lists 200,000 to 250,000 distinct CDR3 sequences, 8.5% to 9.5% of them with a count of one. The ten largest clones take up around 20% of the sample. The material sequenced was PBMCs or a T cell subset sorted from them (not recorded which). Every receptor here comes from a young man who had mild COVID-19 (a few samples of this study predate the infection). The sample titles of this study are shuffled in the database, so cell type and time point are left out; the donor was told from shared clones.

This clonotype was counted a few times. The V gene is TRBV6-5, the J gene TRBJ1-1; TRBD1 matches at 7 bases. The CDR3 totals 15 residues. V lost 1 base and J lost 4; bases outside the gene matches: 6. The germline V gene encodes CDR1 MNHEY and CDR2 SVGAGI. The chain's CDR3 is CASSYLISGGTEAFF. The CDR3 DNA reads TGTGCCAGCAGTTACTTGATATCAGGGGGCACTGAAGCTTTCTTT.

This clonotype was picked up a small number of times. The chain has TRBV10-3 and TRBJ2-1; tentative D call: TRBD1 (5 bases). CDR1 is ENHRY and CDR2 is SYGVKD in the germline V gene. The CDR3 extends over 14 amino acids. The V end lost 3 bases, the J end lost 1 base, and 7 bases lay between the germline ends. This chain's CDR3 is CAISDAGSYNEQFF. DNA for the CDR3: TGTGCCATCAGTGACGCAGGGTCCTACAATGAGCAGTTCTTC.

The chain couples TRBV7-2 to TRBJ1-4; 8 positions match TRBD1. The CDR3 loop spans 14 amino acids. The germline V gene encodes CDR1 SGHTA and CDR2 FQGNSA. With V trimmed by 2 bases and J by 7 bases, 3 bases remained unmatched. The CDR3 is CASSLSRGPEKLFF. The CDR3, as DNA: TGTGCCAGCAGCTTATCCAGGGGGCCTGAAAAACTGTTTTTT.

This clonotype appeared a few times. CDR3 sequence (DNA): TGCGCCAGCAGCCCCGGACAGACCGTCGGGGAGCTGTTTTTT. It translates to CASSPGQTVGELFF. V usage is TRBV5-1 and J usage is TRBJ2-2, with a possible D match to TRBD1 (6 bases). Germline V gene lookup returns CDR1 SGHRS and CDR2 YFSETQ. The CDR3 spans 14 residues. V was pared by 4 bases and J by 7 bases, with 14 bases between. Full variable domain (missing parts from reference TRBV5-1 and TRBJ2-2): KAGVTQTPRYLIKTRGQQVTLSCSPISGHRSVSWYQQTPGQGLQFLFEYFSETQRNKGNFPGRFSGRQFSNSRSEMNVSTLELGDSALYLCASSPGQTVGELFFGEGSRLTVL.

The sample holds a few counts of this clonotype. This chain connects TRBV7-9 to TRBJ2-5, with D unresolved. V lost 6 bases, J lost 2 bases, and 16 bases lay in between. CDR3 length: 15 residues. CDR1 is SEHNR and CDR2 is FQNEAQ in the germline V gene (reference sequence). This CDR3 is CASRPLGMGQETQYF. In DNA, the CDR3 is TGTGCCAGCAGACCCCTTGGGATGGGGCAAGAGACCCAGTACTTC.

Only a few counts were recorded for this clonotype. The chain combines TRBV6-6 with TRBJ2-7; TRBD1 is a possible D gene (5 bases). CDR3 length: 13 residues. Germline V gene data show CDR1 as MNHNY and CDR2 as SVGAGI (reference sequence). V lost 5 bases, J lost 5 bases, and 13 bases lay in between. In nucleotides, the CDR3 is TGTGCCAGCAGTGGGTCATGGGGCCACGAGCAGTACTTC. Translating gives CASSGSWGHEQYF.

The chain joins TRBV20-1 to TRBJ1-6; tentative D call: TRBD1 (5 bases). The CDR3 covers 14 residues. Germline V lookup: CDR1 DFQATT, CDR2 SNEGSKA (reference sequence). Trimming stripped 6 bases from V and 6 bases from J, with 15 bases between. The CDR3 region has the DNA TGCAGTGCCGTAGAGAGGGGCCGTAATTCACCCCTCCACTTT. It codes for CSAVERGRNSPLHF.

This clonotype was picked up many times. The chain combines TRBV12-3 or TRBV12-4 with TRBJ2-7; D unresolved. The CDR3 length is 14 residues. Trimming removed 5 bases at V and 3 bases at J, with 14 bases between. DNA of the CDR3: TGTGCCAGCAGTAGGAGTGGGGAAATCTACGAGCAGTACTTC. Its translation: CASSRSGEIYEQYF.

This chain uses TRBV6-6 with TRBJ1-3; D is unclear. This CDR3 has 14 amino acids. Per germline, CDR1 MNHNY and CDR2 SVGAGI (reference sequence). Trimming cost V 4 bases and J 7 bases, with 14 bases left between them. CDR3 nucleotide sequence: TGTGCCAGCAGTTCCCTGTGGGTCGGGAACACCATATATTTT. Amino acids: CASSSLWVGNTIYF.

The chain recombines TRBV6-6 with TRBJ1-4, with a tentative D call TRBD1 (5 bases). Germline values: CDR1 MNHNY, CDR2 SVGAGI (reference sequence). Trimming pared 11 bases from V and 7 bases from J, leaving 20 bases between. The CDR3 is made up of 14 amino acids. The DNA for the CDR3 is TGTGCCGCAACGACAGTCAGGGATAGTGAAAAACTGTTTTTT. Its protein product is CAATTVRDSEKLFF.

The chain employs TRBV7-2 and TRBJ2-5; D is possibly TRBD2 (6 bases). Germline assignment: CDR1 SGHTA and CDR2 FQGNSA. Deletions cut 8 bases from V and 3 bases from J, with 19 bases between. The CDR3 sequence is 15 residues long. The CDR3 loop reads CASSFNWGGEETQYF. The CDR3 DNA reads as TGTGCCAGCTCCTTTAACTGGGGCGGGGAAGAGACCCAGTACTTC.

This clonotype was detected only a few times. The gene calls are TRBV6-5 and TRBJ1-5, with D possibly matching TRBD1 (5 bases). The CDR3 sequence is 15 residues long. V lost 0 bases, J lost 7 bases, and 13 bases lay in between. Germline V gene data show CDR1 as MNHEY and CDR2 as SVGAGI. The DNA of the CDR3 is TGTGCCAGCAGTTACTCGGGGGACTTGGGGCAGCCCCAGCATTTT. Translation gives CASSYSGDLGQPQHF.

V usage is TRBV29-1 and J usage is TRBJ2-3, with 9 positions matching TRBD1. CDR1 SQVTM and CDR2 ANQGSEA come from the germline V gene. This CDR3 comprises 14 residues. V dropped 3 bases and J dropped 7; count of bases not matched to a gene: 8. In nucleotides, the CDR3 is TGCAGCGTTGATTGGGGACAGGGCTCCCATACGCAGTATTTT. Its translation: CSVDWGQGSHTQYF.

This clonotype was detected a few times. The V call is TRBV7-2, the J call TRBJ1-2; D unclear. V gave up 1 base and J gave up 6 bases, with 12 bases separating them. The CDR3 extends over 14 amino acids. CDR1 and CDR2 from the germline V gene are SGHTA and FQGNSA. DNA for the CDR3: TGTGCCAGCAGCTTAGGCTCTTCGGGGAATGGCTACACCTTC. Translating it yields CASSLGSSGNGYTF.

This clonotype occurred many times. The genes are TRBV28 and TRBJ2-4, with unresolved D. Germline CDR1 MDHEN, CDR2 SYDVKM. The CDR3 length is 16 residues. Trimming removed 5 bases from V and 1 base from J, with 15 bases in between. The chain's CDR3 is CASSPGVAIAKNIQYF. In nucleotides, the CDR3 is TGTGCCAGCAGTCCCGGTGTGGCTATCGCCAAAAACATTCAGTACTTC.

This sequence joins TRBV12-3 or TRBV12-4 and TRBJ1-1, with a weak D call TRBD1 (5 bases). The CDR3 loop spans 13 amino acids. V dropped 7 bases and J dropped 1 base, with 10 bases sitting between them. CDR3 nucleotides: TGTGCCAGCACCTGGGGGGGGAACACTGAAGCTTTCTTT. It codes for CASTWGGNTEAFF.

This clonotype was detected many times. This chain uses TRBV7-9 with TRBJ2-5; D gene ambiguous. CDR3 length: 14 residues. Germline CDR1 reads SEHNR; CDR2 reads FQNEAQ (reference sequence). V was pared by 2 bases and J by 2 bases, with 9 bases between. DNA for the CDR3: TGTGCCAGCAGCTTATCTCAGGCGCAAGAGACCCAGTACTTC. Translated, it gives CASSLSQAQETQYF. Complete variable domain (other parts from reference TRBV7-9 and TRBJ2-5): DTGVSQNPRHKITKRGQNVTFRCDPISEHNRLYWYRQTLGQGPEFLTYFQNEAQLEKSRLLSDRFSAERPKGSFSTLEIQRTEQGDSAMYLCASSLSQAQETQYFGPGTRLLVL.

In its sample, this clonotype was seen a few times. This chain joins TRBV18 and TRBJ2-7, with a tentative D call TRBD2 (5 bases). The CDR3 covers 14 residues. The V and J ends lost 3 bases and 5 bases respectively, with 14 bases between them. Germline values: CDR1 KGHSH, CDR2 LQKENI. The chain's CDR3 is CASSPTTVGNEQYF. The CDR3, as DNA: TGTGCCAGCTCACCGACAACCGTCGGGAACGAGCAGTACTTC. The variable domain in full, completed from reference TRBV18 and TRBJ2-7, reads NAGVMQNPRHLVRRRGQEARLRCSPMKGHSHVYWYRQLPEEGLKFMVYLQKENIIDESGMPKERFSAEFPKEGPSILRIQQVVRGDSAAYFCASSPTTVGNEQYFGPGTRLTVT.

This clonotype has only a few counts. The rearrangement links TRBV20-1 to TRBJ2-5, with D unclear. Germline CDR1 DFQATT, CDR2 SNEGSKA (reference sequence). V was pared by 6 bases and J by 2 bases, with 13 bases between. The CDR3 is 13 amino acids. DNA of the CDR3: TGCAGTGCCCCGGACGGAAGACAAGAGACCCAGTACTTC. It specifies CSAPDGRQETQYF.

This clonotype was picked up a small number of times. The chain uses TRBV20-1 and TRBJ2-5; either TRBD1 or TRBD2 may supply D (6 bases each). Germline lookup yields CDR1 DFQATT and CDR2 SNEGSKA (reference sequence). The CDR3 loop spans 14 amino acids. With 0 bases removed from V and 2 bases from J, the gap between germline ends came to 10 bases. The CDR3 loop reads CSAREGGFQETQYF. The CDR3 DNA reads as TGCAGTGCTAGAGAAGGGGGGTTTCAAGAGACCCAGTACTTC.

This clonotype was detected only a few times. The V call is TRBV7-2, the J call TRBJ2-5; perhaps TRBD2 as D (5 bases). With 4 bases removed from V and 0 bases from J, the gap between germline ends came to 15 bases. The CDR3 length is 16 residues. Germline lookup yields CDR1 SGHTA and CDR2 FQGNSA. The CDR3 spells CASSSVRLPDQETQYF. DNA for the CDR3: TGTGCCAGCAGCTCAGTTCGACTACCAGACCAAGAGACCCAGTACTTC.

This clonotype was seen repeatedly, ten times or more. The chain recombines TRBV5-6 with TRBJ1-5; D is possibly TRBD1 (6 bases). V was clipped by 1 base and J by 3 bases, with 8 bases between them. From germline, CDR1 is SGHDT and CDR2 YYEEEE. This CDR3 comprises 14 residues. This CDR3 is CASSLTGTNQPQHF. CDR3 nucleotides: TGTGCCAGCAGCTTGACAGGGACCAATCAGCCCCAGCATTTT.

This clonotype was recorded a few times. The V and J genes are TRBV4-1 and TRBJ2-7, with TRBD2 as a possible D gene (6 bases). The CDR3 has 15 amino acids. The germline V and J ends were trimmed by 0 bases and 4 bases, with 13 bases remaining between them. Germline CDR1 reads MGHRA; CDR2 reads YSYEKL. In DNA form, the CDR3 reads TGCGCCAGCAGCCAAGATAAGGGAGGAGTTTACGAGCAGTACGTC. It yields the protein CASSQDKGGVYEQYV.

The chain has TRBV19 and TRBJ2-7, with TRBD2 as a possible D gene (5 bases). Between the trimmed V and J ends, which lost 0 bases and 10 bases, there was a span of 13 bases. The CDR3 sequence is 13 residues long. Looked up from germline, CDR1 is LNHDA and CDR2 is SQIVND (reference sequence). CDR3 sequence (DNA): TGTGCCAGTAGTATAGATGTCGCGAGGGAACAGTACTTC. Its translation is CASSIDVAREQYF.

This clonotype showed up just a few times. The CDR3, as DNA: TGTGCCAGCAGCGGGACTAGCGGGGGGGCCGGGGAGCTGTTTTTT. It specifies CASSGTSGGAGELFF. This chain links TRBV11-2 with TRBJ2-2, with 16 bases identical to TRBD2. After removal of 5 bases from V and 6 bases from J, the junction contained 0 bases not matched to a gene. This CDR3 is 15 amino acids long. The V gene's germline CDR1 is SGHAT and CDR2 FQNNGV.